Listed below are T cell receptor beta chains from one sample, sequenced in a study of blood T cell repertoires in COVID-19. TCRdb's copy holds only in-frame clones and misses some; the assay was immunoSEQ multiplex PCR. The sample holds approximately 130,000 clones, 75% to 90% seen once. Sequencing input: peripheral blood. The source of these receptors is a human donor in a cohort sampled during active COVID-19. Each CDR3 is given with its conserved first and last residue. A D gene is named only where the DNA matches it firmly. A row's size may be missing; if present it is once, few, many or a size class.

- | - | TRBJ2-2 | TRBV7-2 | CASSGTVLGGELFF | TGTGCCAGCAGCGGGACTGTGTTGGGTGGGGAGCTGTTTTTT
- | - | TRBJ1-1 | TRBV5-1 | CASSQPGVTEAFF | TGCGCCAGCAGTCAACCAGGGGTCACTGAAGCTTTCTTT
once | TRBD2 | TRBJ2-2 | TRBV15 | CATRLAGGLSTGELFF | TGTGCCACCAGACTAGCGGGGGGGCTCAGTACCGGGGAGCTGTTTTTT
- | TRBD1 | TRBJ1-2 | TRBV2 | CASRDRVGKLGVGYTF | TGTGCCAGCAGGGACAGGGTAGGGAAATTAGGCGTAGGCTACACCTTC
- | - | TRBJ1-3 | TRBV28 | CASSNQGSSGNTIYF | TGTGCCAGCAGTAATCAGGGAAGCTCTGGAAACACCATATATTTT
- | TRBD1 | TRBJ1-5 | TRBV9 | CASSQGQPNQPQHF | TGTGCCAGCAGCCAGGGACAGCCTAATCAGCCCCAGCATTTT
- | TRBD1 | TRBJ2-5 | TRBV5-1 | CASSFSGTGTGRETQYF | TGCGCCAGCAGCTTCTCCGGGACAGGGACAGGGCGAGAGACCCAGTACTTC
- | TRBD1 | TRBJ1-2 | TRBV19 | CASRDRGPNYGYTF | TGTGCCAGTAGAGACAGGGGCCCTAACTATGGCTACACCTTC
- | - | TRBJ2-2 | TRBV4-3 | CASSQEAPSGRAAGELFF | TGCGCCAGCAGCCAAGAGGCCCCTTCGGGCAGGGCGGCCGGGGAGCTGTTTTTT
- | - | TRBJ2-2 | TRBV6-5 | CASSRPPAGELFF | TGTGCCAGCAGCCGCCCTCCAGCCGGGGAGCTGTTTTTT
- | TRBD1 | TRBJ1-2 | TRBV5-1 | CASSSAGTGAGYTF | TGCGCCAGCAGCTCGGCCGGGACAGGGGCTGGCTACACCTTC
- | - | TRBJ2-3 | TRBV19 | CASSIFAGRGTDTQYF | TGTGCCAGTAGTATTTTCGCGGGACGGGGCACAGATACGCAGTATTTT
- | TRBD1 | TRBJ1-6 | TRBV6-5 | CASSGQAYNSPLHF | TGTGCCAGCAGCGGACAGGCTTATAATTCACCCCTCCACTTT
- | - | TRBJ1-1 | TRBV20-1 | CSASRDIEAFF | TGCAGTGCTAGCCGGGACATTGAAGCTTTCTTT
- | TRBD1 | TRBJ2-5 | TRBV12-3/TRBV12-4 | CASRPDRDETQYF | TGTGCCAGCAGGCCCGACAGGGATGAGACCCAGTACTTC
- | - | TRBJ2-6 | TRBV6-5 | CASSYAEYSGANVLTF | TGTGCCAGCAGTTACGCCGAGTACTCTGGGGCCAACGTCCTGACTTTC
- | - | TRBJ1-1 | TRBV9 | CASSVDPAGLMNTEAFF | TGTGCCAGCAGCGTAGATCCGGCAGGGTTAATGAACACTGAAGCTTTCTTT
- | - | TRBJ2-3 | TRBV7-9 | CATVRDTQYF | TGTGCCACCGTCAGGGATACGCAGTATTTT
- | - | TRBJ1-2 | TRBV13 | CASSLLLHGYTF | TGTGCCAGCAGCTTATTACTACATGGCTACACCTTC
- | TRBD1 | TRBJ2-5 | TRBV11-1 | CASSLTGGAETQYF | TGTGCCAGCAGCCTGACAGGGGGCGCAGAGACCCAGTACTTC
many | - | TRBJ2-5 | TRBV27 | CASSLSGPQGETQYF | TGTGCCAGCAGTTTATCGGGCCCACAGGGAGAGACCCAGTACTTC
- | TRBD1 | TRBJ2-1 | TRBV19 | CASSMAGQGGNEQFF | TGTGCCAGTAGTATGGCGGGACAGGGGGGCAATGAGCAGTTCTTC
- | - | TRBJ1-2 | TRBV30 | CAWRKDRTGYGYTF | TGTGCCTGGAGGAAGGACAGAACGGGCTATGGCTACACCTTC
- | - | TRBJ1-1 | TRBV19 | CASRWGGIRDTEAFF | TGTGCCAGTAGGTGGGGGGGAATAAGGGACACTGAAGCTTTCTTT
- | TRBD1 | TRBJ1-2 | TRBV14 | CASTTLGQGDSYGYTF | TGTGCCAGCACTACGCTCGGACAGGGAGATTCTTATGGCTACACCTTC
- | TRBD2 | TRBJ2-2 | TRBV2 | CATQLLAANTGELFF | TGTGCCACTCAATTACTAGCGGCGAACACCGGGGAGCTGTTTTTT
- | - | TRBJ1-1 | TRBV27 | CASSLSGGLTEAFF | TGTGCCAGCAGTTTATCGGGGGGTCTCACTGAAGCTTTCTTT
- | TRBD2 | TRBJ2-3 | TRBV7-9 | CASSLVSGGLSTDTQYF | TGTGCCAGCAGCTTGGTTAGCGGGGGCCTTAGCACAGATACGCAGTATTTT
- | TRBD1 | TRBJ2-1 | TRBV6-2/TRBV6-3 | CASSRQGDHNEQFF | TGTGCCAGCAGTCGACAGGGGGACCACAATGAGCAGTTCTTC
- | TRBD2 | TRBJ2-3 | TRBV3-1/TRBV3-2 | CASSQEGGFDTQYF | TGTGCCAGCAGCCAAGAGGGAGGGTTTGATACGCAGTATTTT
few | TRBD1 | TRBJ2-5 | TRBV27 | CASSPQGTGVKTQYF | TGTGCCAGCAGTCCCCAGGGGACAGGGGTGAAGACCCAGTACTTC
- | - | TRBJ1-6 | TRBV12-5 | CASGFTGGYSPLHF | TGTGCTAGTGGTTTTACGGGGGGTTATTCACCCCTCCACTTT
- | - | TRBJ2-5 | TRBV7-6 | CASSPTSFQETQYF | TGTGCCAGCAGTCCAACTAGCTTCCAAGAGACCCAGTACTTC
few | - | TRBJ2-7 | TRBV6-7 | CAPAVSSYEQYF | TGTGCCCCCGCCGTCAGCTCCTACGAGCAGTACTTC
once | TRBD2 | TRBJ2-1 | TRBV5-1 | CASSLGLAGPWASNEQFF | TGCGCCAGCAGCTTAGGACTAGCGGGACCGTGGGCTAGTAATGAGCAGTTCTTC
- | - | TRBJ1-1 | TRBV10-3 | CAISDAVANTEAFF | TGTGCCATCAGTGATGCAGTCGCGAACACTGAAGCTTTCTTT
- | TRBD2 | TRBJ2-2 | TRBV5-1 | CASSRAGGTGELFF | TGCGCCAGCAGTCGAGCGGGAGGCACCGGGGAGCTGTTTTTT
- | - | TRBJ2-1 | TRBV9 | CASSVSGWNEQFF | TGTGCCAGCAGCGTATCAGGGTGGAATGAGCAGTTCTTC